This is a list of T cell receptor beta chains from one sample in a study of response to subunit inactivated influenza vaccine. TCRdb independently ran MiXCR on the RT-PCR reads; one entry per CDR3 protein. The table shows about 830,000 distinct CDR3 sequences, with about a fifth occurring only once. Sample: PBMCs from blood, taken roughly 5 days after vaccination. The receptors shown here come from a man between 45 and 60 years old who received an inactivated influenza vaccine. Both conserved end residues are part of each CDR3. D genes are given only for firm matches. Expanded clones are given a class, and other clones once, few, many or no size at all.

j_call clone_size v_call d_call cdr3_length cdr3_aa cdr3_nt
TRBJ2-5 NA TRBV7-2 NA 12 CASSLNVQTQYF TGTGCCAGCAGCTTAAACGTGCAGACCCAGTACTTC
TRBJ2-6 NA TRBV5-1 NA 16 CASSLDLISGANVLTF TGCGCCAGCAGCTTGGATCTAATCTCTGGGGCCAACGTCCTGACTTTC
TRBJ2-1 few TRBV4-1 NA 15 CASSLEANPNNEQFF TGCGCCAGCAGCCTGGAGGCGAATCCGAACAATGAGCAGTTCTTC
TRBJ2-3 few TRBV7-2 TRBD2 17 CASSLGLAGGTTDTQYF TGTGCCAGCAGCTTAGGGTTAGCGGGAGGGACCACAGATACGCAGTATTTT
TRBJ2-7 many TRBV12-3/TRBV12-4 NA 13 CASSTRGPYEQYF TGTGCCAGCAGCACGAGGGGCCCCTACGAGCAGTACTTC
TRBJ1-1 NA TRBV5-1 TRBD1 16 CASSLGGTAWNTEAFF TGCGCCAGCAGCCTGGGGGGGACAGCATGGAACACTGAAGCTTTCTTT
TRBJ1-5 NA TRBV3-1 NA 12 CASSHLGQPQHF TGTGCCAGCAGCCATCTAGGACAGCCCCAGCATTTT
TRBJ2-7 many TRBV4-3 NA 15 CASSQVYDSSYEQYF TGCGCCAGCAGCCAAGTCTACGACAGTAGCTACGAGCAGTACTTC
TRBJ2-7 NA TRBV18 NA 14 CASSPQVGLHEQYF TGTGCCAGCTCACCACAGGTAGGGTTGCACGAGCAGTACTTC
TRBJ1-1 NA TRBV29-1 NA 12 CSAPGSDTEAFF TGCAGCGCGCCCGGGTCGGACACTGAAGCTTTCTTT